This record covers a single TCR beta chain. Unique molecular identifiers were used in preparing the TCRbeta library. Each CDR3 protein is one row after TCRdb ran MiXCR on the PCR reads. The sample has about 610,000 distinct CDR3 sequences; more than 9% are singletons. The germline gives CDR1 MNHNS, CDR2 SASEGT. V dropped 6 bases and J dropped 2; count of bases not matched to a gene: 6. This CDR3 contains 14 residues. The data were taken from a study of T-cell reconstitution after alpha-beta-depleted transplantation in children. The sample was PBMCs from the stem cell graft donor, taken from the stem cell graft. The rearrangement joins TRBV6-1 to TRBJ1-2, with 7 bases identical to TRBD1. This clonotype was sampled from a human donor who donated a stem cell graft to a child with acute myeloid leukemia. CDR3 protein: CASRASGQNYGYTF. CDR3 bases: TGTGCCAGCAGGGCCTCGGGACAGAACTATGGCTACACCTTC.